This section outlines one T cell receptor beta chain sequence together with its context. The time point was: patch test 2, 6 weeks after DPC sensitization. The sample's treatment: therapeutic diphenylcyclopropenone sensitization with weekly scalp DPC. These data are taken from a study of human T cells and chemical hapten exposure. Study at large: Women made up most patients, who had alopecia areata, totalis or universalis.

TCRdb redid the calling of the RACE reads with MiXCR, one entry per CDR3 protein. The table includes about 73,000 distinct CDR3 sequences, roughly 8.5% detected once. V lost 4 bases, J lost 5 bases, and 15 bases lay in between. The CDR3 contains 15 residues. CDR1 is MDHEN, CDR2 SYDVKM, per germline. The receptor was isolated from a woman aged 45-65 years with alopecia areata. Some clones in this sample may be carry-over from other donors' samples. This sample comprised whole blood, obtained in connection with sensitization to the hapten diphenylcyclopropenone (DPC). This sequence joins TRBV28 and TRBJ2-1; maybe TRBD2 (6 bases). CDR3 in amino acids: CASSSSRVADNEQFF. CDR3 bases: TGTGCCAGCAGTTCCTCGAGGGTAGCGGACAATGAGCAGTTCTTC.